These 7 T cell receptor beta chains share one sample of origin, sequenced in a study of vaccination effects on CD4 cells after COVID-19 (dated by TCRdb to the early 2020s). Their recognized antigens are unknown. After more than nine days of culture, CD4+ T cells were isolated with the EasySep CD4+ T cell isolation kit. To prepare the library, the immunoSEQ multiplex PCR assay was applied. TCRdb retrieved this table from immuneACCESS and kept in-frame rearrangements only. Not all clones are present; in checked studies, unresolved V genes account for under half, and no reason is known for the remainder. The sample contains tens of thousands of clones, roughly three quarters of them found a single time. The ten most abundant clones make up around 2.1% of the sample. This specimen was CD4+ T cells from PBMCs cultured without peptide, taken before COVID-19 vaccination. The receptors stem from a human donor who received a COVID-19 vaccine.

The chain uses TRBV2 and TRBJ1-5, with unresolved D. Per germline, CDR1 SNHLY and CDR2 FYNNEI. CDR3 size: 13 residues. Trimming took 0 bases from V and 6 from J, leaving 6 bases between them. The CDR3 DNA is TGTGCCAGCAGTGAAGCGGCTTCTCAGCCCCAGCATTTT. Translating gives CASSEAASQPQHF.

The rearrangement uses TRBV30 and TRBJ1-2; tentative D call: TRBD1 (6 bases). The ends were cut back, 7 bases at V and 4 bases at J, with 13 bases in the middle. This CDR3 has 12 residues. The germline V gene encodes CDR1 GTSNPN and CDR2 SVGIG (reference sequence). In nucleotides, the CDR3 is TGTGCCTACCGGGACACTCGCTATGGCTACACCTTC. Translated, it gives CAYRDTRYGYTF.

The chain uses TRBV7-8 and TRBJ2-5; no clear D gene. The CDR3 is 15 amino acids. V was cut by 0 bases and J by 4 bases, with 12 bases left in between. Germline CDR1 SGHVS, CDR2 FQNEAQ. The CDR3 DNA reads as TGTGCCAGCAGCTTAGCGCGGCGAACGAGAGAGACCCAGTACTTC. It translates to CASSLARRTRETQYF. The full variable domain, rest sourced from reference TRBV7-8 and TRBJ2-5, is GAGVSQSPRYKVAKRGQDVALRCDPISGHVSLFWYQQALGQGPEFLTYFQNEAQLDKSGLPSDRFFAERPEGSVSTLKIQRTQQEDSAVYLCASSLARRTRETQYFGPGTRLLVL.

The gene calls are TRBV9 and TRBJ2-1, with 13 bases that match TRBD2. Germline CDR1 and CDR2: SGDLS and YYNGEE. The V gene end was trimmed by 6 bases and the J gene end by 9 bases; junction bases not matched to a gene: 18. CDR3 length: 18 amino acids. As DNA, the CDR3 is TGTGCCAGCACCGCTGGAGGACTAGCGGGGGACTCGGGCGCTGAGCAGTTCTTC. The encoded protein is CASTAGGLAGDSGAEQFF.

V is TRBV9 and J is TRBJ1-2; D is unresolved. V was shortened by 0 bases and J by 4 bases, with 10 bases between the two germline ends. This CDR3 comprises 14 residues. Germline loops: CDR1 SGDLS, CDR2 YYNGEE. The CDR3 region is CASSVGPDIYGYTF. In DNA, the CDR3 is TGTGCCAGCAGCGTAGGTCCAGACATCTATGGCTACACCTTC. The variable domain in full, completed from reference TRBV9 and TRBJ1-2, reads DSGVTQTPKHLITATGQRVTLRCSPRSGDLSVYWYQQSLDQGLQFLIQYYNGEERAKGNILERFSAQQFPDLHSELNLSSLELGDSALYFCASSVGPDIYGYTFGSGTRLTVV.

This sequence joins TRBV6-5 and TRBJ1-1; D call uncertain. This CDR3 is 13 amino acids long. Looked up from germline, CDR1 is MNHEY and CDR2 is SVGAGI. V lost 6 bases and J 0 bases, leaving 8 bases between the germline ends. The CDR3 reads CASSLTVNTEAFF. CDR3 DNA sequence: TGTGCCAGCAGCCTGACGGTGAACACTGAAGCTTTCTTT.

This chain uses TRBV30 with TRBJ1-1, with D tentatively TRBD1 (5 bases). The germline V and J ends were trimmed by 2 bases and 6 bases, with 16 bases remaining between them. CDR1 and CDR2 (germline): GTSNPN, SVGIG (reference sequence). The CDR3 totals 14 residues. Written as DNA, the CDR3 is TGTGCCTGGAGTATAGGGGCGACGCTGGCTGAAGCTTTCTTT. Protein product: CAWSIGATLAEAFF.